One T cell receptor (beta chain) is described in this entry. Its antigen is currently unknown. V was shortened by 2 bases and J by 10 bases, with 17 bases between the two germline ends. The CDR3 extends over 14 amino acids. Germline CDR1 and CDR2: SGHAT and FQDESV (reference sequence). The sample is drawn from a study of OX40 agonist ivuxolimab in advanced cancers. TCRdb's copy holds only in-frame clones and misses some; the assay was immunoSEQ multiplex PCR. This repertoire shows 6,000 to 8,500 clones, 94% found once; its top ten account for about an eighth. Blood draws occurred at baseline, cycle 4 day 1, and cycle 7 day 1. Study-wide points: Among patients with partial responses at 0.1-3.0 mg/kg, clonal expansion was among the lowest. The study found that CD8+ T cells averaged more expanded clones than CD4+.

This specimen was CD4+ or CD8+ T cells sorted from blood, taken in a trial of the OX40 agonist ivuxolimab. The genes are TRBV11-1 and TRBJ2-5, with D perhaps matching TRBD1 or TRBD2 (5 bases each). The TCR was taken from an adult with an advanced solid tumor such as melanoma, head and neck, liver or kidney cancer. DNA for the CDR3: TGTGCCAGCAGCTTATCGGGGCCAAATGGGTACCAGTACTTC. It is translated as CASSLSGPNGYQYF.